The TCR beta chain described here comes from a study of shared clonotypes between healthy human individuals. Study-wide results and caveats: Large depth notwithstanding, sorted-subset sequencing proved incomplete by rarefaction.

The CDR3 sequence is 17 residues long. Trimming at V came to 0 bases and at J to 2 bases, leaving 3 bases not matched to a gene. The germline gives CDR1 SGHDN, CDR2 FVKESK. Details on this clone: Its antigen is not known.

Profiling relied on immunoSEQ multiplex PCR, and the TCRdb table lists in-frame clones only, not all of them. This table holds under 600,000 clones, approximately 97% found once. The sequenced sample was naive CD4+ T cells sorted from blood. As to subset: CD45RA+ positively selected. This TCR was recovered from a woman in her 30s in good health. The chain carries TRBV14 and TRBJ2-5; 13 nucleotides line up with TRBD2. CDR3 sequence (DNA): TGTGCCAGCAGCCAAGATCGGGGACTAGCGGGACAAGAGACCCAGTACTTC. This gives the protein CASSQDRGLAGQETQYF.